Listed here are 6 T cell receptor beta chains from one sample, sequenced in a study of chemoradiotherapy in HPV16-positive cancers. Assay used: immunoSEQ multiplex PCR; TCRdb lists only in-frame clones, some missing. The sample lists around 14,000 clones, roughly 79% occurring once. This sample was gathered from a patient who underwent chemoradiotherapy. All receptors come from a human donor with HPV-associated anogenital cancer.

The chain links TRBV18 to TRBJ2-2, with 11 bases lining up with TRBD2. Germline lookup yields CDR1 KGHSH and CDR2 LQKENI. This CDR3 contains 16 residues. V was clipped by 3 bases and J by 1 base; unmatched bases: 1. The CDR3 loop reads CASSPGLAVNTGELFF. CDR3 in DNA: TGTGCCAGCTCACCGGGACTAGCGGTGAACACCGGGGAGCTGTTTTTT. The variable domain in full, completed from reference TRBV18 and TRBJ2-2, reads NAGVMQNPRHLVRRRGQEARLRCSPMKGHSHVYWYRQLPEEGLKFMVYLQKENIIDESGMPKERFSAEFPKEGPSILRIQQVVRGDSAAYFCASSPGLAVNTGELFFGEGSRLTVL.

For the CDR3, the DNA is TGTGCCAGCAGTGAACGCAGCACGTTTAATCAGCCCCAGCATTTT. Translated: CASSERSTFNQPQHF. This chain connects TRBV2 to TRBJ1-5; D call uncertain. Germline values: CDR1 SNHLY, CDR2 FYNNEI. The germline V and J ends were trimmed by 2 bases and 4 bases, with 12 bases remaining between them. This CDR3 is 15 amino acids long. The full variable domain, in which reference TRBV2 and TRBJ1-5 provide the parts outside the CDR3, is EPEVTQTPSHQVTQMGQEVILRCVPISNHLYFYWYRQILGQKVEFLVSFYNNEISEKSEIFDDQFSVERPDGSNFTLKIRSTKLEDSAMYFCASSERSTFNQPQHFGDGTRLSIL.

The rearrangement uses TRBV21-1 and TRBJ1-3. TRBV21-1 counts as a pseudogene. The CDR3 is 16 amino acids. The chain's CDR3 is CASSKWWGSSGNTIYF. CDR3 nucleotide sequence: TGTGCCAGCAGCAAATGGTGGGGGAGCTCTGGAAACACCATATATTTT.

The chain carries TRBV9 and TRBJ2-2, with D perhaps TRBD1 (6 bases). Trimming removed 4 bases from V and 2 bases from J, with 12 bases in between. CDR1 and CDR2 from the germline V gene are SGDLS and YYNGEE. This CDR3 contains 15 residues. The CDR3 is CASSSFRGNTGELFF. The CDR3 DNA is TGTGCCAGCAGCTCATTCAGGGGTAACACCGGGGAGCTGTTTTTT.

J is TRBJ1-1 and V is TRBV4-1; TRBD1 matches at 7 bases. From germline, CDR1 is MGHRA and CDR2 YSYEKL. The trim removed 4 bases at V and 0 bases at J, leaving 11 bases unmatched. The CDR3 spans 17 residues. The CDR3 DNA is TGCGCCAGCAGCCCCGGGAGCACCGGGACAGTGAACACTGAAGCTTTCTTT. It yields the protein CASSPGSTGTVNTEAFF.

The genes are TRBV28 and TRBJ1-5; the D gene is possibly TRBD1 (5 bases). The CDR3 has 14 amino acids. Germline assignment: CDR1 MDHEN and CDR2 SYDVKM. Trimming removed 6 bases at V and 2 bases at J, with 11 bases between. CDR3 coding DNA: TGTGCCAGCAGCCCCGCCAGGGGCAATCAGCCCCAGCATTTT. Residues: CASSPARGNQPQHF.